These 16 T cell receptor beta chains came from one sample sequenced in a study of OX40 agonist ivuxolimab in advanced cancers. The method was immunoSEQ multiplex PCR; TCRdb's version includes in-frame clones alone and lacks a portion of them. The table records some 19,000 clones, approximately 77% of them present only once. This specimen consisted of CD4+ or CD8+ T cells sorted from blood, obtained in a trial of the OX40 agonist ivuxolimab. The origin of the receptors is an adult with an advanced solid tumor such as melanoma, head and neck, liver or kidney cancer.

This chain joins TRBV9 and TRBJ2-3; D is perhaps TRBD1 (5 bases). The CDR3 is 15 residues long. Germline V gene sequence: CDR1 SGDLS, CDR2 YYNGEE. The V and J ends lost 0 bases and 6 bases respectively, with 14 bases between them. The CDR3 here is CASSVAGAMGDTQYF. The DNA of the CDR3 is TGTGCCAGCAGCGTAGCTGGGGCCATGGGTGATACGCAGTATTTT.

The V gene is TRBV6-1, the J gene TRBJ1-6; no firm D call. The V and J ends lost 6 bases and 8 bases respectively, with 11 bases between them. The CDR3 runs to 13 residues. CDR1 MNHNS and CDR2 SASEGT come from the germline V gene. The CDR3 sequence is CASSPGLHSPLHF. CDR3 coding DNA: TGTGCCAGCAGCCCGGGCCTCCATTCACCCCTCCACTTT.

The chain links TRBV27 to TRBJ2-1; the D gene is possibly TRBD2 (5 bases). Germline loops: CDR1 MNHEY, CDR2 SMNVEV (reference sequence). Trimming took 5 bases from V and 14 from J, leaving 13 bases between them. This CDR3 has 11 amino acids. CDR3 DNA: TGTGCCAGCAGTCTAGGAGGACGCGAGTTCTTC. It encodes CASSLGGREFF.

The V and J genes are TRBV7-8 and TRBJ2-7; the D gene is possibly TRBD2 (6 bases). The CDR3 consists of 14 residues. Trimming pared 8 bases from V and 3 bases from J, leaving 17 bases between. Germline assignment: CDR1 SGHVS and CDR2 FQNEAQ. The CDR3 DNA is TGTGCCAGCTCCTCCTTGCGGGGCAACTACGAGCAGTACTTC. The encoded protein is CASSSLRGNYEQYF. Using reference TRBV7-8 and TRBJ2-7 for the parts outside the CDR3, the full variable domain is GAGVSQSPRYKVAKRGQDVALRCDPISGHVSLFWYQQALGQGPEFLTYFQNEAQLDKSGLPSDRFFAERPEGSVSTLKIQRTQQEDSAVYLCASSSLRGNYEQYFGPGTRLTVT.

CDR3 DNA: TGTGCCAGCAGTGATACAGGGGCCGCTGGGGCCAACGTCCTGACTTTC. Translating it yields CASSDTGAAGANVLTF. The chain carries TRBV6-4 and TRBJ2-6; 7 nucleotides agree with TRBD1. CDR3 length: 16 amino acids. CDR1 and CDR2 (germline): MRHNA, SNTAGT. The trim removed 3 bases at V and 2 bases at J, leaving 4 bases unmatched.

This clone was found a few times. The chain has TRBV28 and TRBJ2-3, with D perhaps TRBD1 or TRBD2 (5 bases each). V lost 4 bases to trimming and J lost 0 bases, with 11 bases between them. The CDR3 runs to 15 residues. The germline gives CDR1 MDHEN, CDR2 SYDVKM. CDR3 nucleotide sequence: TGTGCCAGCAGTTCCGGGACCACAAGCACAGATACGCAGTATTTT. This encodes CASSSGTTSTDTQYF. The full variable domain, with the rest looked up from reference TRBV28 and TRBJ2-3, is DVKVTQSSRYLVKRTGEKVFLECVQDMDHENMFWYRQDPGLGLRLIYFSYDVKMKEKGDIPEGYSVSREKKERFSLILESASTNQTSMYLCASSSGTTSTDTQYFGPGTRLTVL.

The chain combines TRBV12-5 with TRBJ2-6; D gene ambiguous. The CDR3 consists of 18 residues. Per germline, CDR1 LGHNT and CDR2 FRNRAP. V dropped 3 bases and J dropped 1 base, with 16 bases sitting between them. CDR3 amino acids: CASGFFHEQLSGANVLTF. In DNA, the CDR3 is TGTGCTAGTGGTTTTTTCCACGAACAGCTATCTGGGGCCAACGTCCTGACTTTC.

The chain uses TRBV6-1 and TRBJ2-3; D unresolved. Trimming removed 3 bases at V and 6 bases at J, with 13 bases between. The CDR3 is made up of 14 amino acids. Per the germline V gene, CDR1 is MNHNS and CDR2 is SASEGT. This CDR3 is CASSEWAISDTQYF. DNA for the CDR3: TGTGCCAGCAGTGAGTGGGCTATATCGGATACGCAGTATTTT.

V gene TRBV7-8 combines with J gene TRBJ2-1; unclear D gene. V was trimmed by 4 bases and J by 10 bases, leaving 8 bases between them. The CDR3 contains 11 residues. The germline gives CDR1 SGHVS, CDR2 FQNEAQ. The CDR3 loop reads CASSSGPEQFF. The CDR3 nucleotides are TGTGCCAGCAGCTCCGGGCCCGAGCAGTTCTTC.

The chain combines TRBV30 with TRBJ2-1; 12 nucleotides align to TRBD2. Germline assignment: CDR1 GTSNPN and CDR2 SVGIG (reference sequence). Unmatched junction bases numbered 12, after V lost 0 bases and J lost 9 bases. The CDR3 extends over 17 amino acids. The CDR3 sequence is CAWSVSASGRVRGEQFF. Here the CDR3 DNA reads TGTGCCTGGAGTGTATCGGCTAGCGGGAGGGTTCGTGGTGAGCAGTTCTTC.

The chain carries TRBV5-4 and TRBJ2-5; a weak D match, TRBD2 (5 bases). Germline loops: CDR1 SGHNT, CDR2 YYREEE (reference sequence). The CDR3 contains 18 residues. V was shortened by 5 bases and J by 4 bases, with 27 bases between the two germline ends. The CDR3: CASRPKPDYQPTPETQYF. The CDR3 nucleotides read TGTGCCAGCAGACCGAAACCCGACTACCAGCCAACTCCAGAGACCCAGTACTTC.

The chain recombines TRBV7-2 with TRBJ2-2; D is ambiguous. V was cut by 5 bases and J by 0 bases, with 7 bases left in between. Germline CDR1 reads SGHTA; CDR2 reads FQGNSA. The CDR3 length is 14 residues. DNA for the CDR3: TGTGCCAGCAGCCTCCATACGAACACCGGGGAGCTGTTTTTT. Amino acid sequence: CASSLHTNTGELFF.

The rearrangement joins TRBV28 to TRBJ1-6; D not certain. Germline assignment: CDR1 MDHEN and CDR2 SYDVKM. The CDR3 extends over 14 amino acids. V was trimmed by 0 bases and J by 7 bases, leaving 7 bases between them. CDR3 sequence: CASSLWDENSPLHF. CDR3 DNA: TGTGCCAGCAGTTTATGGGACGAAAATTCACCCCTCCACTTT.

J is TRBJ1-5 and V is TRBV10-2; weak D call: TRBD1 (5 bases). The V and J ends lost 6 bases and 4 bases respectively, with 7 bases between them. CDR1 is WSHSY and CDR2 is SAAADI in the germline V gene. The CDR3 is 12 residues long. The CDR3 sequence is CASSGGNQPQHF. The CDR3 nucleotides are TGCGCCAGCAGCGGGGGGAATCAGCCCCAGCATTTT.

This chain joins TRBV5-4 and TRBJ2-7; maybe TRBD2 (6 bases). Trimming shortened V by 2 bases and J by 7 bases, and 13 bases separated the two germline ends. The CDR3 has 13 amino acids. Looked up from germline, CDR1 is SGHNT and CDR2 is YYREEE (reference sequence). DNA for the CDR3: TGTGCCAGCAGCTTTGGCGGAGGACTAGAGCAGTACTTC. This gives the protein CASSFGGGLEQYF.

This clone showed up just a few times. The chain couples TRBV6-9 to TRBJ2-5; 10 nucleotides agree with TRBD2. CDR1 and CDR2 from the germline V gene are MNHGY and SVAAGI. The CDR3 runs to 17 residues. With V trimmed by 3 bases and J by 1 base, 8 bases remained unmatched. The CDR3 is CASSYLTSGPIQETQYF. Written as DNA, the CDR3 is TGTGCCAGCAGTTACCTGACTAGCGGGCCCATCCAAGAGACCCAGTACTTC.